This T cell receptor (beta chain) comes out of a study of technical replicates of blood from a handful of donors. Deletions cut 6 bases from V and 2 bases from J, with 11 bases between. This CDR3 spans 14 amino acids. Germline V gives CDR1 SNHLY, CDR2 FYNNEI. Repertoires were generated with immunoSEQ multiplex PCR, while TCRdb's copy carries only in-frame clones and drops some. The sample lists about 84,000 clones, more than 95% occurring once. This TCR was recovered from a human donor in good health. The chain joins TRBV2 to TRBJ1-5, with D possibly being TRBD1 (6 bases). The sequenced sample was T cells isolated from PBMCs. The CDR3: CASSPPGGNQPQHF. CDR3 DNA: TGTGCCAGCAGCCCTCCAGGGGGCAATCAGCCCCAGCATTTT.